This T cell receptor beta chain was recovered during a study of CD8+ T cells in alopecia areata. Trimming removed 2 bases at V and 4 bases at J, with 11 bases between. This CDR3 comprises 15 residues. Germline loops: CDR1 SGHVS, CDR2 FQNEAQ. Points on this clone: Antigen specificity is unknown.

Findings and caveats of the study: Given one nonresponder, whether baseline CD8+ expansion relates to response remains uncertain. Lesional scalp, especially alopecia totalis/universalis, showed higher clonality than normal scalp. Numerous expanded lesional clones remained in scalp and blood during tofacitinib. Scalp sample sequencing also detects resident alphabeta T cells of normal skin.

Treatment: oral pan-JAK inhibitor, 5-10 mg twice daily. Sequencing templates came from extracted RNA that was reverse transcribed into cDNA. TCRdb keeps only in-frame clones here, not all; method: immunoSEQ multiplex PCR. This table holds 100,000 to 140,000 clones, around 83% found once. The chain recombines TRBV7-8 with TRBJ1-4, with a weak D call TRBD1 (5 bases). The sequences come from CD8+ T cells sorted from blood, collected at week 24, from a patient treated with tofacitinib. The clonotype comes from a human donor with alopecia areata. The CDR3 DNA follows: TGTGCCAGCAGCTTAATCGGACATATTAATGAAAAACTGTTTTTT. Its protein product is CASSLIGHINEKLFF. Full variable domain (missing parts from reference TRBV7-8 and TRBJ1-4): GAGVSQSPRYKVAKRGQDVALRCDPISGHVSLFWYQQALGQGPEFLTYFQNEAQLDKSGLPSDRFFAERPEGSVSTLKIQRTQQEDSAVYLCASSLIGHINEKLFFGSGTQLSVL.